A selection of T cell receptor beta chains follows, all from one sample in a study of blood T cell repertoires in COVID-19. The repertoire was sequenced with immunoSEQ multiplex PCR; TCRdb's copy has only in-frame clones and lacks some. The sample lists fewer than 300,000 clones, 91% occurring once. Specimen: peripheral blood. The receptors were gathered from a woman aged 30 to 39 with COVID-19, enrolled during active disease. CDR3s include the opening cysteine and the closing phenylalanine or tryptophan. D genes are given only for firm matches. Clone sizes are given selectively: once, few, many, or a class where the clone is expanded.

size	V	J	D	CDR3	DNA
.	TRBV7-2	TRBJ2-2	.	CASSPEYSSGELFF	TGTGCCAGCAGCCCGGAGTATTCTTCCGGGGAGCTGTTTTTT
once	TRBV3-1/TRBV3-2	TRBJ1-4	.	CASSQDRGFIGEKLFF	TGTGCCAGCAGCCAAGATCGGGGATTTATTGGTGAAAAACTGTTTTTT
.	TRBV19	TRBJ1-2	.	CASSMLPANYGYTF	TGTGCCAGTAGTATGTTACCGGCTAACTATGGCTACACCTTC
.	TRBV30	TRBJ1-5	.	CAWSVGTRNQPQHF	TGTGCCTGGAGTGTGGGGACACGTAATCAGCCCCAGCATTTT
.	TRBV6-5	TRBJ1-2	.	CASSPLTGDYGYTF	TGTGCCAGCAGTCCCCTTACGGGAGACTATGGCTACACCTTC
.	TRBV15	TRBJ1-6	.	CATSQRAGRGYNSPLHF	TGTGCCACCAGCCAACGGGCAGGGAGGGGTTATAATTCACCCCTCCACTTT
.	TRBV19	TRBJ2-7	TRBD1	CASSTGTGGNEQYF	TGTGCCAGTAGCACCGGGACAGGGGGCAACGAGCAGTACTTC
.	TRBV7-7	TRBJ2-5	.	CASSLTGNFETQYF	TGTGCCAGCAGCTTAACAGGGAACTTCGAGACCCAGTACTTC
.	TRBV19	TRBJ1-2	.	CASSMRTEINYGYTF	TGTGCCAGTAGTATGAGGACAGAAATTAACTATGGCTACACCTTC
.	TRBV19	TRBJ1-5	.	CASSIVGGDDQPQHF	TGTGCCAGTAGTATAGTAGGGGGGGACGATCAGCCCCAGCATTTT
.	TRBV30	TRBJ1-2	.	CAWSFLGPKGGYTF	TGTGCCTGGAGTTTCTTAGGACCCAAGGGGGGCTACACCTTC
.	TRBV4-2	TRBJ1-4	.	CASSQGRGGGTNEKLFF	TGTGCCAGCAGCCAAGGACGGGGGGGCGGGACTAATGAAAAACTGTTTTTT
.	TRBV7-2	TRBJ1-1	.	CASTPMGQKNTEAFF	TGTGCCAGCACTCCCATGGGACAAAAGAACACTGAAGCTTTCTTT
once	TRBV28	TRBJ2-7	TRBD2	CASRPREGYYEQYF	TGTGCCAGTCGACCAAGGGAGGGTTACTACGAGCAGTACTTC
.	TRBV6-2/TRBV6-3	TRBJ2-7	.	CASSYRGVAGYGEQYF	TGTGCCAGCAGTTACCGCGGGGTAGCCGGGTATGGCGAGCAGTACTTC
once	TRBV5-4	TRBJ1-1	.	CASSFPTQGREAFF	TGTGCCAGCAGCTTCCCAACACAGGGACGCGAAGCTTTCTTT
.	TRBV5-6	TRBJ2-7	.	CASSLLAASYEQYF	TGTGCCAGCAGCTTGTTAGCGGCCTCCTACGAGCAGTACTTC
.	TRBV18	TRBJ1-6	.	CASSPLYGTNSPLHF	TGTGCCAGCTCACCATTATACGGGACAAACTCACCCCTCCACTTT
.	TRBV6-1	TRBJ2-1	.	CASSEQPNRASIYNEQFF	TGTGCCAGCAGTGAACAACCTAACAGGGCTTCTATCTACAATGAGCAGTTCTTC
.	TRBV30	TRBJ1-1	.	CASLGTIMNTEAFF	TGTGCCTCCCTCGGGACTATTATGAACACTGAAGCTTTCTTT
.	TRBV2	TRBJ2-1	.	CASSELRSSEQFF	TGTGCCAGCAGTGAGTTACGGTCATCCGAGCAGTTCTTC
.	TRBV11-2	TRBJ1-1	.	CASSLEAGMDTEAFF	TGTGCCAGCAGCTTAGAAGCAGGGATGGACACTGAAGCTTTCTTT
.	TRBV23-1	TRBJ1-4	TRBD1	CASSQSCGTGDEKLFF	TGCGCCAGCAGTCAATCATGTGGGACAGGGGACGAAAAACTGTTTTTT
.	TRBV18	TRBJ1-2	.	CASSPGSLADYGYTF	TGTGCCAGCTCACCTGGGTCCCTCGCGGACTATGGCTACACCTTC
.	TRBV6-1	TRBJ2-7	TRBD1	CASSEAQGAPYEQYF	TGTGCCAGCAGTGAGGCCCAGGGGGCACCCTACGAGCAGTACTTC
.	TRBV2	TRBJ2-6	TRBD1	CASIPRTGGTGANVLTF	TGTGCCAGCATCCCCAGAACAGGGGGAACTGGGGCCAACGTCCTGACTTTC
.	TRBV14	TRBJ2-7	TRBD2	CASSQGLAVFSYEQYF	TGTGCCAGCAGCCAAGGCCTAGCGGTCTTCTCCTACGAGCAGTACTTC
once	TRBV6-1	TRBJ2-1	.	CASSESRGDNEQFF	TGTGCCAGCAGTGAATCGCGCGGGGACAATGAGCAGTTCTTC